The entry below gives a single T cell receptor beta chain sequence along with its context. Its antigen is not identified. An end of the junction does not agree with germline; a read error may underlie this. The sample providers were healthy Caucasian people from Russia, aged about 6 to 95. The data belong to a study of blood T cells in healthy people across ages. Notes on the study in general: The study regarded diversity estimates from one million T cells as underestimates.

Germline V gene data show CDR1 as LGHDT and CDR2 as YNNKEL (reference sequence). The CDR3 is made up of 15 amino acids. Using a J-beta primer mix together with a sample-barcoded 5' primer, a second PCR was run for about 7 to 12 cycles. Via MiXCR, TCRdb re-called the 5' RACE reads, giving one row per CDR3 protein. The data show some 760,000 distinct CDR3 sequences, 20% to 30% seen once. The sample was also reused in another study, on T cells of mothers and their children. That source reports: The study found slightly higher but non-significant overlap in related versus unrelated mother-child pairs.

The V and J genes are TRBV3-1 and TRBJ1-2; perhaps TRBD1 as D (5 bases). The source material was blood. The TCR comes from a boy aged 5-17 years in good health. CDR3 protein: CASSQDTWGNYGYTF. DNA of the CDR3: TGTGCCAGCAGCCAAGACACCTGGGGGAACTATGGCTATACCTTC. The entire variable domain, with the rest obtained from reference TRBV3-1 and TRBJ1-2, is as follows: DTAVSQTPKYLVTQMGNDKSIKCEQNLGHDTMYWYKQDSKKFLKIMFSYNNKELIINETVPNRFSPKSPDKAHLNLHINSLELGDSAVYFCASSQDTWGNYGYTFGSGTRLTVV.